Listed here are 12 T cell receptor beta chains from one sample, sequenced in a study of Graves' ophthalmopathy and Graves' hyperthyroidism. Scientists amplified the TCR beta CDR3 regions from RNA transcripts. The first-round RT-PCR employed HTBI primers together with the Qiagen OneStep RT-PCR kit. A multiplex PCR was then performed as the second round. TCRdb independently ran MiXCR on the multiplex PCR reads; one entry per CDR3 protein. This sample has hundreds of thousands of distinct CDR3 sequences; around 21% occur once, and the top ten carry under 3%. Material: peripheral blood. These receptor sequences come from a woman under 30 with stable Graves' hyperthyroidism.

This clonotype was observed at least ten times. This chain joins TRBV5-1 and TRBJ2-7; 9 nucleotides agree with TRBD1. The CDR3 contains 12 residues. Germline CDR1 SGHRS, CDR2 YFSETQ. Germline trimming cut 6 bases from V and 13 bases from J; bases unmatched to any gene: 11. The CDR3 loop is CASNEGQGTSYF. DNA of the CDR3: TGCGCCAGCAACGAGGGACAGGGAACTTCTTACTTC.

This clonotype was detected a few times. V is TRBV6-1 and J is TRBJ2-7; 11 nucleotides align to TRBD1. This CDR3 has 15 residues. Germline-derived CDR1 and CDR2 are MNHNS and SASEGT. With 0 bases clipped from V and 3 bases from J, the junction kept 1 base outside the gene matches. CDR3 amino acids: CASSEAGTGGYEQYF. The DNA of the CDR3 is TGTGCCAGCAGTGAAGCCGGGACAGGGGGCTACGAGCAGTACTTC.

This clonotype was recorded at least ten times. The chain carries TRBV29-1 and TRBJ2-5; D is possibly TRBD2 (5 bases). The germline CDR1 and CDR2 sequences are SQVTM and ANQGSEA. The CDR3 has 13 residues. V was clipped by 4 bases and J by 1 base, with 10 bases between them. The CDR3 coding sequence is TGCAGCGTTGGAACAGCGGCCCAAGAGACCCAGTACTTC. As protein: CSVGTAAQETQYF.

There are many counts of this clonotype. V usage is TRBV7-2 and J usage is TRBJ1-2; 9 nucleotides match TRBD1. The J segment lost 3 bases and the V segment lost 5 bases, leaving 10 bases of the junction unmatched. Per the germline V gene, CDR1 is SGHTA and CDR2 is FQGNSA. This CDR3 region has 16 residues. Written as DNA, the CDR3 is TGTGCCAGCAGCCTAACTGGGGGACAGGGATACTATGGCTACACCTTC. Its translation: CASSLTGGQGYYGYTF. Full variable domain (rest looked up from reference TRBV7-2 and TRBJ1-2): GAGVSQSPSNKVTEKGKDVELRCDPISGHTALYWYRQSLGQGLEFLIYFQGNSAPDKSGLPSDRFSAERTGGSVSTLTIQRTQQEDSAVYLCASSLTGGQGYYGYTFGSGTRLTVV.

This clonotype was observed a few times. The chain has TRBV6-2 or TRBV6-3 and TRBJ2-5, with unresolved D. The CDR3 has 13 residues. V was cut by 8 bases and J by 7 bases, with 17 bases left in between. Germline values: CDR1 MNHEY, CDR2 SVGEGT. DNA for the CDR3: TGTGCCAGCCGTGTCGACCTGCCGTGGACCCAGTACTTC. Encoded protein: CASRVDLPWTQYF.

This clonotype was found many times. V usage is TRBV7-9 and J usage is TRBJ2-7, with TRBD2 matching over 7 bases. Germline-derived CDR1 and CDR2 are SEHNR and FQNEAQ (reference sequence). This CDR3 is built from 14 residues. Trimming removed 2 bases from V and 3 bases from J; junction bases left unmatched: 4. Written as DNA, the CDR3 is TGTGCCAGCAGCTTACTCGGGGGGATCTACGAGCAGTACTTC. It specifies CASSLLGGIYEQYF.

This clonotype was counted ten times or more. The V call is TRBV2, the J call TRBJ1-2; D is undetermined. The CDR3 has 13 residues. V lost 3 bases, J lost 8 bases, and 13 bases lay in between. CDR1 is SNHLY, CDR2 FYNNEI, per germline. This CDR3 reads CASSEQVLDGYTF. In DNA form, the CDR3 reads TGTGCCAGCAGTGAGCAGGTTCTAGACGGCTACACCTTC.

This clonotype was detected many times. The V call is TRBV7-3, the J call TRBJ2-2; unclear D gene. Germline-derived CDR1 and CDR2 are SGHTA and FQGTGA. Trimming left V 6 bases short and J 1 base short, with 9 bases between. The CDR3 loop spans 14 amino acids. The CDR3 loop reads CASRLDQNTGELFF. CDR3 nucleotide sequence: TGTGCCAGCAGGCTAGACCAGAACACCGGGGAGCTGTTTTTT.

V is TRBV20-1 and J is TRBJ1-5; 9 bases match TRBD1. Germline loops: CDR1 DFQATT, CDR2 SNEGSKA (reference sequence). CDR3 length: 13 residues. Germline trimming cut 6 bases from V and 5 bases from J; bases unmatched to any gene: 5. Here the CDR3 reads CSARTGEYQPQHF. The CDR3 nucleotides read TGCAGTGCCCGGACAGGGGAATATCAGCCCCAGCATTTT.

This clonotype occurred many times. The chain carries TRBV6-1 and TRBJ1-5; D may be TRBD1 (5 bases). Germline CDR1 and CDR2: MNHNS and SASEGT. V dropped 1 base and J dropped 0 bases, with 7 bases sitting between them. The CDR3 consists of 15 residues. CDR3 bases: TGTGCCAGCAGTGAAGAAGGGGATAGCAATCAGCCCCAGCATTTT. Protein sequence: CASSEEGDSNQPQHF.

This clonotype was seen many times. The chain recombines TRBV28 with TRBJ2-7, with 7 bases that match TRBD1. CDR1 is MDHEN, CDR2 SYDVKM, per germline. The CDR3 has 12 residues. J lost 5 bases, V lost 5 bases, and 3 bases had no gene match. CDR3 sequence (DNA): TGTGCCAGCAGTCAGGGGGTCCACGAGCAGTACTTC. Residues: CASSQGVHEQYF.

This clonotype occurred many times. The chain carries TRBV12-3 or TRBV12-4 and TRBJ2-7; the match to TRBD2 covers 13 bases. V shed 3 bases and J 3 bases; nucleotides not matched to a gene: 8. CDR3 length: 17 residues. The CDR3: CASSFLGLAGPLYEQYF. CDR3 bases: TGTGCCAGCAGTTTCCTGGGACTAGCGGGACCCCTCTACGAGCAGTACTTC.